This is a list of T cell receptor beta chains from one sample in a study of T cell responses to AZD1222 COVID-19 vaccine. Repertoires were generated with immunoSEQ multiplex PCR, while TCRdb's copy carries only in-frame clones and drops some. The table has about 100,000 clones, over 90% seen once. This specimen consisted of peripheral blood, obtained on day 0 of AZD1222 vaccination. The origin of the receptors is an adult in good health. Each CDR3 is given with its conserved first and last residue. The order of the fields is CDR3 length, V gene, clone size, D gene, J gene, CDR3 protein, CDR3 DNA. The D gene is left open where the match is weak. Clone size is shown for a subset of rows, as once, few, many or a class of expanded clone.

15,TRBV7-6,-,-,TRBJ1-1,CASSPTDGVQTEAFF,TGTGCCAGCAGCCCGACGGACGGGGTTCAAACTGAAGCTTTCTTT
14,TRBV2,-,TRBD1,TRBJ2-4,CASRGQLAKNIQYF,TGTGCCAGCAGGGGACAGCTAGCCAAAAACATTCAGTACTTC
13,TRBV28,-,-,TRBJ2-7,CASSLGGIYEQYF,TGTGCCAGCAGTTTGGGTGGGATCTACGAGCAGTACTTC
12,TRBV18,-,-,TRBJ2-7,CASSRTRYEQYF,TGTGCCAGCTCAAGGACCCGCTACGAGCAGTACTTC
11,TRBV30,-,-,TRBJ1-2,CAWWQTYGYTF,TGTGCCTGGTGGCAGACTTATGGCTACACCTTC
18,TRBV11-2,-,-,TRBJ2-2,CASSPIWELKKNTGELFF,TGTGCCAGCAGCCCCATCTGGGAGCTCAAGAAGAACACCGGGGAGCTGTTTTTT
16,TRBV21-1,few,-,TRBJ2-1,CASSKGGLSSYNEQFF,TGTGCCAGCAGCAAAGGAGGACTGAGCTCCTACAATGAGCAGTTCTTC
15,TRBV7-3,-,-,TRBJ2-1,CASSLRAGPYNEQFF,TGTGCCAGCAGCTTAAGGGCGGGCCCCTACAATGAGCAGTTCTTC
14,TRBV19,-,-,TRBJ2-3,CASSSLTRADTQYF,TGTGCCAGTAGTAGTCTTACTAGAGCAGATACGCAGTATTTT
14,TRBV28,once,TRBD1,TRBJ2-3,CASSYGQGRDTQYF,TGTGCCAGCAGCTACGGACAGGGTAGGGATACGCAGTATTTT
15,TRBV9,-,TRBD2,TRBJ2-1,CASSVDLAGHNEQFF,TGTGCCAGCAGCGTAGACCTAGCGGGACACAATGAGCAGTTCTTC
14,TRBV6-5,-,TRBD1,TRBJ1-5,CASRDRVSNQPQHF,TGTGCCAGCAGGGACAGGGTAAGCAATCAGCCCCAGCATTTT
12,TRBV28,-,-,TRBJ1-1,CASMSRNTEAFF,TGTGCCAGCATGAGTAGGAACACTGAAGCTTTCTTT
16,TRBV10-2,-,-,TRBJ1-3,CASSESSGAIGNTIYF,TGCGCCAGCAGTGAGTCCTCAGGGGCGATAGGAAACACCATATATTTT
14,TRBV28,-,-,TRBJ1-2,CASTQTLNFYGYTF,TGTGCCAGCACCCAGACCCTCAATTTTTACGGCTACACCTTC
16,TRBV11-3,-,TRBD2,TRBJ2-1,CASSPSGTSGSNEQFF,TGTGCCAGCAGTCCCTCCGGGACTAGCGGGTCCAATGAGCAGTTCTTC
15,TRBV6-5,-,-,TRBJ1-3,CASSFDRSSGNTIYF,TGTGCCAGCAGCTTCGACAGATCCTCTGGAAACACCATATATTTT
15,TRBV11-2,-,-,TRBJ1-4,CASSLAVAGDKKLFF,TGTGCCAGCAGCCTAGCGGTGGCAGGGGATAAAAAACTGTTTTTT
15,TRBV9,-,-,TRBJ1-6,CASSVGAGEGSPLHF,TGTGCCAGCAGCGTAGGGGCAGGGGAAGGTTCACCCCTCCACTTT
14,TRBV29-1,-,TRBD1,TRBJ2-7,CSVTNQGAVYEQYF,TGCAGCGTTACAAATCAGGGGGCGGTCTACGAGCAGTACTTC
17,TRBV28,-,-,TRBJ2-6,CASSKFPLSSGANVLTF,TGTGCCAGCAGTAAATTCCCCTTAAGCTCTGGGGCCAACGTCCTGACTTTC
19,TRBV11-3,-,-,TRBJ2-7,CASSLDLTERDGRIYEQYF,TGTGCCAGCAGCTTAGACCTCACAGAAAGGGACGGGAGAATTTACGAGCAGTACTTC
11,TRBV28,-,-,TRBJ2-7,CASSFNHEQYF,TGTGCCAGCAGTTTTAACCACGAGCAGTACTTC
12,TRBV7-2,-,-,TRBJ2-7,CASSLVGYEQYF,TGTGCCAGCAGCTTAGTGGGCTACGAGCAGTACTTC
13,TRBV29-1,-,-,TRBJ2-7,CSDSRNGAYEQYF,TGCAGCGACTCAAGGAACGGTGCCTACGAGCAGTACTTC
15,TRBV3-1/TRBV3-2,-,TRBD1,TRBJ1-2,CASSQVGTGEGGYTF,TGTGCCAGCAGCCAAGTTGGGACAGGGGAGGGCGGCTACACCTTC
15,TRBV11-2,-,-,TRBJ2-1,CASSRKAALLNEQFF,TGTGCCAGCAGCCGCAAAGCGGCCTTGTTGAATGAGCAGTTCTTC
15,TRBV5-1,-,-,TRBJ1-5,CASSLAPGANQPQHF,TGCGCCAGCAGCTTGGCCCCCGGGGCAAATCAGCCCCAGCATTTT
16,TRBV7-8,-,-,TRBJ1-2,CASSPTSTGANYGYTF,TGTGCCAGCAGCCCTACTTCGACTGGAGCTAACTATGGCTACACCTTC
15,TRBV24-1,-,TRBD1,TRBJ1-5,CATSDSQGINQPQHF,TGTGCCACCAGTGATTCACAGGGGATCAATCAGCCCCAGCATTTT
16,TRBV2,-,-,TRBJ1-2,CASSERVRLNNYGYTF,TGTGCCAGCAGTGAGCGGGTCCGCCTAAATAACTATGGCTACACCTTC
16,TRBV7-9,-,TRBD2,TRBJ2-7,CASSSPEREYSYEQYF,TGTGCCAGCAGCTCGCCTGAGCGGGAGTACTCCTACGAGCAGTACTTC
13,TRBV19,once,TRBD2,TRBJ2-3,CASKEREPDTQYF,TGTGCCAGTAAGGAGCGGGAGCCAGATACGCAGTATTTT
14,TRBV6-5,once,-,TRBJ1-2,CASSPGHNNYGYTF,TGTGCCAGCAGTCCGGGACACAATAACTATGGCTACACCTTC
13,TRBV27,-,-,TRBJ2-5,CASSMGTFETQYF,TGTGCCAGCAGTATGGGGACATTCGAGACCCAGTACTTC
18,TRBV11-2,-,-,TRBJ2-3,CASRAGGVRVSATDTQYF,TGTGCCAGCAGGGCTGGGGGTGTCCGGGTGTCTGCCACAGATACGCAGTATTTT
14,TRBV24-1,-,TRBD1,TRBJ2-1,CATSDPDRAYEQFF,TGTGCCACCAGTGACCCCGACAGGGCGTATGAGCAGTTCTTC
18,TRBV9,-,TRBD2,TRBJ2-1,CASSVAGGSGSSYNEQFF,TGTGCCAGCAGCGTAGCGGGGGGTAGCGGGAGCTCCTACAATGAGCAGTTCTTC
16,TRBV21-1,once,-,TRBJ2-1,CASSKAYPSSYNEQFF,TGTGCCAGCAGCAAGGCCTACCCGAGCTCCTACAATGAGCAGTTCTTC
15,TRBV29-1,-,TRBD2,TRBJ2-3,CSVRLAGGGTDTQYF,TGCAGCGTTCGACTAGCGGGAGGGGGTACAGATACGCAGTATTTT
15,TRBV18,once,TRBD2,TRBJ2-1,CASSPPPAGYNEQFF,TGTGCCAGCTCACCACCTCCAGCGGGATACAATGAGCAGTTCTTC